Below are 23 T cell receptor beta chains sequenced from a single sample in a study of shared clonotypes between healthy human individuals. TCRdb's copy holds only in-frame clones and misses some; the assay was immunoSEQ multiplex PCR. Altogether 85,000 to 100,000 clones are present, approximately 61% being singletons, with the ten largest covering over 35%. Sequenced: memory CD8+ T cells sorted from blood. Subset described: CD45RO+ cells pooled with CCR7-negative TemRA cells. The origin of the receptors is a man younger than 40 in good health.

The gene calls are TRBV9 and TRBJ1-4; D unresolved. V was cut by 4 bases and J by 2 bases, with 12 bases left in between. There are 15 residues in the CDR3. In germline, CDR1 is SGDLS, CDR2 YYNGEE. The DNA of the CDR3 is TGTGCCAGCAGCTCCGGCAGCCCCACTAATGAAAAACTGTTTTTT. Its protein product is CASSSGSPTNEKLFF.

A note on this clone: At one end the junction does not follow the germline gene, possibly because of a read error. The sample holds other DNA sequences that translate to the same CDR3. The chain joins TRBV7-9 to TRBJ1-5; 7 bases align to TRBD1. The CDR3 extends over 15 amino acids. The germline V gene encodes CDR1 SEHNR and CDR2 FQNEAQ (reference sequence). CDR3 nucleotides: TGCGCCAGCAGCTTAGGGGACAGTAGCAATCAGCCCCAGCATTTT. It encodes CASSLGDSSNQPQHF.

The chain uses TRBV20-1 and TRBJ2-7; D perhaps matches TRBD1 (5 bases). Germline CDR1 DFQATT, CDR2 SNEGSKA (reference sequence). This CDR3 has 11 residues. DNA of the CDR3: TGCACCCCGGACACGATCTACGAGCAGTACTTC. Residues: CTPDTIYEQYF.

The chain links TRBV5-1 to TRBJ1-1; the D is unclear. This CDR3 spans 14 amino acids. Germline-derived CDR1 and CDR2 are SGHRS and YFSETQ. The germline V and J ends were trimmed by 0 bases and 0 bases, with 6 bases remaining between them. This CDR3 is CASSLVVLNTEAFF. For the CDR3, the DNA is TGCGCCAGCAGCTTGGTTGTCTTGAACACTGAAGCTTTCTTT.

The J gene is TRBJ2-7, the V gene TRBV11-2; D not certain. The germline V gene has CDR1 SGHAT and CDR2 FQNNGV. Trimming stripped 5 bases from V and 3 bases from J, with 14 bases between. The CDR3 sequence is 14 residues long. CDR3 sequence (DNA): TGTGCCAGCAGCCGTGTAGGGAACCGCTACGAGCAGTACTTC. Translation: CASSRVGNRYEQYF.

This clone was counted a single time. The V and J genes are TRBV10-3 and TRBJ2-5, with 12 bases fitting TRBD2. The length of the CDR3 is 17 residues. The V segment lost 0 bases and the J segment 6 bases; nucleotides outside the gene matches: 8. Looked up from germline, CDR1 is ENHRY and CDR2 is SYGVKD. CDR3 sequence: CAISESTSGSSTKTQYF. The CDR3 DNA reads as TGTGCCATCAGTGAGTCGACTAGCGGGAGTTCAACGAAGACCCAGTACTTC.

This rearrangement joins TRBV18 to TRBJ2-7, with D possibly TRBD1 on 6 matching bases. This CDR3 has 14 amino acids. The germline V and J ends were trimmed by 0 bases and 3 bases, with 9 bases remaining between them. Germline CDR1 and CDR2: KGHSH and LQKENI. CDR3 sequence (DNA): TGTGCCAGCTCACCACCGGGACAAGGCTACGAGCAGTACTTC. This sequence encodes CASSPPGQGYEQYF.

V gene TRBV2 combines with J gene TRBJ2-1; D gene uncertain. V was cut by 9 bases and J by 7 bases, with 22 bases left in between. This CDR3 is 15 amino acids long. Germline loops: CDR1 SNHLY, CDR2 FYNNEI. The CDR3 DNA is TGTGCCAGAGCCCGACTGGGCGAGTGGGTTAATGAGCAGTTCTTC. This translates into CARARLGEWVNEQFF.

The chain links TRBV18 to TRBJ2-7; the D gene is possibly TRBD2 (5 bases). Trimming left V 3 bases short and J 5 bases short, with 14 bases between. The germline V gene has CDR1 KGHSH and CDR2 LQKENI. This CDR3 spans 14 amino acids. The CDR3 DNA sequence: TGTGCCAGCTCACCCTGGGCTAGCTACGACGAGCAGTACTTC. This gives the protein CASSPWASYDEQYF.

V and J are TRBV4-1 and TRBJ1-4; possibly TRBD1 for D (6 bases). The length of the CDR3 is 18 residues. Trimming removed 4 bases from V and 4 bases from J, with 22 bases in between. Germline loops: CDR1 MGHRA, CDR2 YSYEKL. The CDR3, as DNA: TGCGCCAGCAGCCTATTTAGCCCCAAACAGGGTGTTAATGAAAAACTGTTTTTT. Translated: CASSLFSPKQGVNEKLFF.

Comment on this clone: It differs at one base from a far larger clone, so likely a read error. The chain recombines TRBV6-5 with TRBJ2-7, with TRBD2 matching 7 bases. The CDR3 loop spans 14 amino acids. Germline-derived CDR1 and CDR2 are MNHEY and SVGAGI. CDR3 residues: CASSDRGGPYKQYF. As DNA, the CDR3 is TGTGCCAGCAGTGATCGGGGAGGGCCCTACAAGCAGTACTTC.

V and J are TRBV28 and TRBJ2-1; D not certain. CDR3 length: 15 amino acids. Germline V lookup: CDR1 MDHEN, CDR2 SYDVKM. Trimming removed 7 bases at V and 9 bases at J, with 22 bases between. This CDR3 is CASTSPPRHGGEQFF. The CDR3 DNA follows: TGTGCCAGCACCTCCCCCCCAAGACATGGCGGTGAGCAGTTCTTC.

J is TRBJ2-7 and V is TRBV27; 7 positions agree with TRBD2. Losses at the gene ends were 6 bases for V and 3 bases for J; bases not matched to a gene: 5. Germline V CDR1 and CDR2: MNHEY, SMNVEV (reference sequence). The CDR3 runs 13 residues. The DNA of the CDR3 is TGTGCCAGCAGGAAAGGACTAGGCTACGAGCAGTACTTC. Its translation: CASRKGLGYEQYF.

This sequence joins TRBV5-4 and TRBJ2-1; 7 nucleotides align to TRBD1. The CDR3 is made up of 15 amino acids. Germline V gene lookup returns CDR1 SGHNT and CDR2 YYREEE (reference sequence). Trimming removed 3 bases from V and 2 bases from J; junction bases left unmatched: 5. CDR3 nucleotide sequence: TGTGCCAGCAGCTGGTGGACAGGAGCCTACAATGAGCAGTTCTTC. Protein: CASSWWTGAYNEQFF.

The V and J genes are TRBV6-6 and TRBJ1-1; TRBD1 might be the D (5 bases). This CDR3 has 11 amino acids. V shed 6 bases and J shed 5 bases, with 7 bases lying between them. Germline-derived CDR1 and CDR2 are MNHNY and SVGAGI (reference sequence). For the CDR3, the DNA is TGTGCCAGCAGGGGGGAAACTGAAGCTTTCTTT. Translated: CASRGETEAFF.

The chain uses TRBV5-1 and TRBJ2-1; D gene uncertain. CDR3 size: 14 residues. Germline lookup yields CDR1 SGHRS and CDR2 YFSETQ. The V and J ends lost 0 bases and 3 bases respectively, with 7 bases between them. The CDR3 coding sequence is TGCGCCAGCAGCTTGGATGCTGACTACAATGAGCAGTTCTTC. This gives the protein CASSLDADYNEQFF.

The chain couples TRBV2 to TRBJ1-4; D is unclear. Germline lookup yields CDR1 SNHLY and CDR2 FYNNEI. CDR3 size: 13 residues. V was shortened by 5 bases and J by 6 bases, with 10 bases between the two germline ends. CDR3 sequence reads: CASSFPAYEKLFF. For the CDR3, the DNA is TGTGCCAGCAGTTTTCCCGCTTATGAAAAACTGTTTTTT.

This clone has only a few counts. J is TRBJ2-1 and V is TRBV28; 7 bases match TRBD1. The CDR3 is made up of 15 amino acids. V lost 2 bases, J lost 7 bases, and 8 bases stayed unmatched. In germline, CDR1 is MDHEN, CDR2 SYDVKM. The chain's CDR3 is CASSLVDRTLNEQFF. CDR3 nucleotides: TGTGCCAGCAGTTTAGTGGACAGGACCCTAAATGAGCAGTTCTTC. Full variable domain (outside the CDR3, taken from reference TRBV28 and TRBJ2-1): DVKVTQSSRYLVKRTGEKVFLECVQDMDHENMFWYRQDPGLGLRLIYFSYDVKMKEKGDIPEGYSVSREKKERFSLILESASTNQTSMYLCASSLVDRTLNEQFFGPGTRLTVL.

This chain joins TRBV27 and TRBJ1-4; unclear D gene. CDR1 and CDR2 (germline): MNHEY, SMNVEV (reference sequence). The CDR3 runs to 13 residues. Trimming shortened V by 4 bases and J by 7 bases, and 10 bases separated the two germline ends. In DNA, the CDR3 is TGTGCCAGCAGTTCCTTTTCCCTTGAAAAACTGTTTTTT. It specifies CASSSFSLEKLFF.

CDR3 DNA: TGTGCCAGTAGTCTTTCTAGCGCCCAAACAGATACGCAGTATTTT. This gives the protein CASSLSSAQTDTQYF. This chain connects TRBV19 to TRBJ2-3; a possible D gene is TRBD2 (6 bases). The CDR3 has 15 amino acids. V was shortened by 5 bases and J by 3 bases, with 15 bases between the two germline ends. The germline CDR1 and CDR2 sequences are LNHDA and SQIVND (reference sequence).

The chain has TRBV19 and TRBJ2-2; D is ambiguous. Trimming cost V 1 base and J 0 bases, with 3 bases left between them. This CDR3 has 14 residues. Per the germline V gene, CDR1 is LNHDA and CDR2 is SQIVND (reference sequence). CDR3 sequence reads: CASSIVTNTGELFF. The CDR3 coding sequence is TGTGCCAGTAGTATAGTGACGAACACCGGGGAGCTGTTTTTT. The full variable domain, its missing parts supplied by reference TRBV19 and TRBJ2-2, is DGGITQSPKYLFRKEGQNVTLSCEQNLNHDAMYWYRQDPGQGLRLIYYSQIVNDFQKGDIAEGYSVSREKKESFPLTVTSAQKNPTAFYLCASSIVTNTGELFFGEGSRLTVL.

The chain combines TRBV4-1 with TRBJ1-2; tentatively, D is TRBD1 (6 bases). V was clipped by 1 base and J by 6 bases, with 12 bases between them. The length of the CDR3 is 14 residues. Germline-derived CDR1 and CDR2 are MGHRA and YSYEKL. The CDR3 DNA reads TGCGCCAGCAGCCAAGTACAGGGCGGAGATGGCTACACCTTC. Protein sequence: CASSQVQGGDGYTF.

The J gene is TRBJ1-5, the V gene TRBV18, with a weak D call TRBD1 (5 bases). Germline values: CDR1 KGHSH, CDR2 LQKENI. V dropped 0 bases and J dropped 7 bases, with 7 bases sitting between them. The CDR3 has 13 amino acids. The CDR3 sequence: CASSPPQGQPQHF. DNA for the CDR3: TGTGCCAGCTCACCACCGCAGGGCCAGCCCCAGCATTTT.